This T cell receptor (beta chain) was sequenced during a study of cytomegalovirus exposure and HLA in healthy donors. Sampled while nominally healthy, donors likely had unrecorded immune exposures. Primers: 60 Vbeta forward and 13 Jbeta reverse. The method was immunoSEQ multiplex PCR; TCRdb's version includes in-frame clones alone and lacks a portion of them. The sample consists of 100,000 to 150,000 clones, over 65% of them appearing once. General study results and limits: A later analysis reportedly identified an Asian-associated ancestry cluster as carrying fewer N-insertions than the approximately 730-donor mean. The CMV antigen specificity of a few CMV-associated chains was confirmed through in vitro analysis. Roughly uniform sequencing depth across donors was assumed, possibly incorrectly.

This CDR3 comprises 18 residues. V dropped 0 bases and J dropped 5; count of bases not matched to a gene: 13. The germline CDR1 and CDR2 sequences are LNHDA and SQIVND (reference sequence). With respect to this clone: Its antigen is undetermined.

The sequenced sample consisted of PBMCs. This clonotype originated in a man in his forties or fifties in good health and CMV-seronegative. This chain connects TRBV19 to TRBJ1-5; 7 positions match TRBD1. CDR3 in DNA: TGTGCCAGTAGTATAGATCAAAGGGACAGCGGAGGGCATCAGCCCCAGCATTTT. Translating it yields CASSIDQRDSGGHQPQHF.